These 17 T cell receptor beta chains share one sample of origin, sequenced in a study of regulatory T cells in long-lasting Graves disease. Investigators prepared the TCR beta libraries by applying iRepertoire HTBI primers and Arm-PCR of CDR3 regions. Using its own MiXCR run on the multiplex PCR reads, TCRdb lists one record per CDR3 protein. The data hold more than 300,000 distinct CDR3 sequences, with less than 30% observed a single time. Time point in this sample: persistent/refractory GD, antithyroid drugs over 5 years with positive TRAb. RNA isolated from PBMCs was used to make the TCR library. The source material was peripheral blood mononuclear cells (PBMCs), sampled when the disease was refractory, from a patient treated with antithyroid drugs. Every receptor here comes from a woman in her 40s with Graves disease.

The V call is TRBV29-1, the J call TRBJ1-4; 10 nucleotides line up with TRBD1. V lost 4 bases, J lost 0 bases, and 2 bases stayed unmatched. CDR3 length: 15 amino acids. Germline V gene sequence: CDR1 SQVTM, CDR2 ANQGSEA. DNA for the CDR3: TGCAGCGTTGCCGGGACAGGGGCAACTAATGAAAAACTGTTTTTT. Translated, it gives CSVAGTGATNEKLFF.

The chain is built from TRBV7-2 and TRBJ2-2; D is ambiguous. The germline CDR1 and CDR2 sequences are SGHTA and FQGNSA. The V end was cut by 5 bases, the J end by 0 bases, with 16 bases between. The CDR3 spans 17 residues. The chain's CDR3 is CASSKWPIGANTGELFF. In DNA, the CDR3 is TGTGCCAGCAGCAAATGGCCGATCGGTGCGAACACCGGGGAGCTGTTTTTT.

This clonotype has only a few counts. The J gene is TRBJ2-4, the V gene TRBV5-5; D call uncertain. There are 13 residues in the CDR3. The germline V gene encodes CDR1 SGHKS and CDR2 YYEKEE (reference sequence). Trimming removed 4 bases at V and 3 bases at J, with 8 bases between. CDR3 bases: TGTGCCAGCAGCCACATGGACAAAAACATTCAGTACTTC. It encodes CASSHMDKNIQYF.

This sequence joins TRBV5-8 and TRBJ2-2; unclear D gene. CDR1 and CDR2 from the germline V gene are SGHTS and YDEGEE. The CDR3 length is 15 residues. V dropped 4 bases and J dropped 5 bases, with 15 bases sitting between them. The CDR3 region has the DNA TGTGCCAGCAGCCTCCAGTGGATTAGGACCGGGGAGCTGTTTTTT. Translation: CASSLQWIRTGELFF. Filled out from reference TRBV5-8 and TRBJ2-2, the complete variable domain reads EAGVTQSPTHLIKTRGQQATLRCSPISGHTSVYWYQQALGLGLQFLLWYDEGEERNRGNFPPRFSGRQFPNYSSELNVNALELEDSALYLCASSLQWIRTGELFFGEGSRLTVL.

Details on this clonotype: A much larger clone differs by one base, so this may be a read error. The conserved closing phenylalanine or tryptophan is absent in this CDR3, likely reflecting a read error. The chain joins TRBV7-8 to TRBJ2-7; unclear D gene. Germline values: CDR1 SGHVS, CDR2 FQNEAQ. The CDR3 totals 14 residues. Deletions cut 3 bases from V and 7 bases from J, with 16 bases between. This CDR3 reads CASSFPQRAREQYY. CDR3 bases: TGTGCCAGCAGCTTCCCCCAACGGGCCAGGGAGCAGTACTAC.

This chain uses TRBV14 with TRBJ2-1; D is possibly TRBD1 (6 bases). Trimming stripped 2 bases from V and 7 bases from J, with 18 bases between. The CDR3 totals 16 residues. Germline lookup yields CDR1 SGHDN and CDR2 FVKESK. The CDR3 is CASSQRDPWDTNEQFF. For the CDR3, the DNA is TGTGCCAGCAGCCAACGAGACCCCTGGGACACTAATGAGCAGTTCTTC.

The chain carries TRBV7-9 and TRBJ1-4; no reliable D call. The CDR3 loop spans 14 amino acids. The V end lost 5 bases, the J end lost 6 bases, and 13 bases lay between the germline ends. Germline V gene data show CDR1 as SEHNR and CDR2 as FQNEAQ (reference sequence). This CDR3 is CASSRLSPDEKLFF. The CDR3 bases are TGTGCCAGCAGCAGATTGTCCCCGGATGAAAAACTGTTTTTT.

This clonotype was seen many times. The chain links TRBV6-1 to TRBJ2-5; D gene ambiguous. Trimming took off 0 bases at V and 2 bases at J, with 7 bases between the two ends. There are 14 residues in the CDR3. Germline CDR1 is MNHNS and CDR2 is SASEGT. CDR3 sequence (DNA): TGTGCCAGCAGTGAAGCAACAGTTCAAGAGACCCAGTACTTC. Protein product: CASSEATVQETQYF.

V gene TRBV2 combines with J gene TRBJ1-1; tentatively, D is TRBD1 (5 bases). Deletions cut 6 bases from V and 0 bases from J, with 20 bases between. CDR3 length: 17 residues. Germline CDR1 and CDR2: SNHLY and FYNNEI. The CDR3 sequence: CASSRYEVAGMNTEAFF. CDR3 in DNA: TGTGCCAGCAGCCGGTATGAGGTGGCAGGGATGAACACTGAAGCTTTCTTT.

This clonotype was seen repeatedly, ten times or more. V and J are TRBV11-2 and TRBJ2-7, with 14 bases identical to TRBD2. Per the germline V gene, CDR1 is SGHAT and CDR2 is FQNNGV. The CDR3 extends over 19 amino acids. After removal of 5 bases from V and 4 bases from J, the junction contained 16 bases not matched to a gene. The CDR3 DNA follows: TGTGCCAGCAGCCTCATGGGACTAGCGGGAGCAGGACCTTATTACGAGCAGTACTTC. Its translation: CASSLMGLAGAGPYYEQYF.

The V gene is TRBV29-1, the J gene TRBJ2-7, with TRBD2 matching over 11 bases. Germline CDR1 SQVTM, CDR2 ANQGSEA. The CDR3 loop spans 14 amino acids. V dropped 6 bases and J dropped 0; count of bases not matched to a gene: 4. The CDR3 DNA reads TGCAGCGTCGGGACTAGCGGAAGCTCCTACGAGCAGTACTTC. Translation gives CSVGTSGSSYEQYF.

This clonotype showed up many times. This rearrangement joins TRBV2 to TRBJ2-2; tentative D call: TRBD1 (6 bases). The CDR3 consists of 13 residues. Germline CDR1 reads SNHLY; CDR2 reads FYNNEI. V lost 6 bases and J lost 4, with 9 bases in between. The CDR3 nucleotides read TGTGCCAGCAGACCAGGGGCCACCGGGGAGCTGTTTTTT. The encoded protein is CASRPGATGELFF.

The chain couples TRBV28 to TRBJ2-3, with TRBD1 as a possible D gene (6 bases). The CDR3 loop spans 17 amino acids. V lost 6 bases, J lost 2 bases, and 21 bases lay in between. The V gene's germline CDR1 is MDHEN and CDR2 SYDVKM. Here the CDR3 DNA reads TGTGCCAGCAGCCGCGTAACAGGACAGACATACACAGATACGCAGTATTTT. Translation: CASSRVTGQTYTDTQYF.

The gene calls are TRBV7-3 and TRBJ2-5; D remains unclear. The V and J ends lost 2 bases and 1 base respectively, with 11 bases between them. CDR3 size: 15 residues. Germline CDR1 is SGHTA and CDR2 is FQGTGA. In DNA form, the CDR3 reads TGTGCCAGCAGCTTAGGTCCCGGGCCCCAAGAGACCCAGTACTTC. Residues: CASSLGPGPQETQYF.

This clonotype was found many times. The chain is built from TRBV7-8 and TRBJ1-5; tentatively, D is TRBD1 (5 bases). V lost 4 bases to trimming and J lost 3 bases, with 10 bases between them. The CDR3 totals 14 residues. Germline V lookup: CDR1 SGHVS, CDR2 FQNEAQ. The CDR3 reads CASSSGAVNQPQHF. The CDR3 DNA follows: TGTGCCAGCAGCTCCGGGGCAGTCAATCAGCCCCAGCATTTT.

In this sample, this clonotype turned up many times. The CDR3 DNA follows: TGTGCCAGCAGTCCTCAGGCCGGGAGGGAGACCCAGTACTTC. Its translation: CASSPQAGRETQYF. The chain joins TRBV28 to TRBJ2-5; 7 bases are a match to TRBD2. Per germline, CDR1 MDHEN and CDR2 SYDVKM. There are 14 residues in the CDR3. The V gene end was trimmed by 5 bases and the J gene end by 5 bases; junction bases not matched to a gene: 8.

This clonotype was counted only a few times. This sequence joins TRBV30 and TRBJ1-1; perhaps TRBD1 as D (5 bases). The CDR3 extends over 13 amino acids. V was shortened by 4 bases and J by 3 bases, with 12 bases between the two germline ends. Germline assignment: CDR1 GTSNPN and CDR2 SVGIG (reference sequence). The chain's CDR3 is CAWNNGGDTEAFF. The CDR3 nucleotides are TGTGCCTGGAACAACGGGGGGGACACTGAAGCTTTCTTT.